The 24 T cell receptor beta chains presented below share a single source sample, sequenced in a study of cytomegalovirus exposure and HLA in healthy donors. Primers for the PCR totalled 60 Vbeta and 13 Jbeta. Profiling relied on immunoSEQ multiplex PCR, and the TCRdb table lists in-frame clones only, not all of them. Altogether approximately 100,000 clones are present, around 80% being singletons, with the ten largest covering 3% to 4%. Specimen: PBMCs. The receptors shown here come from a woman aged 45-65 years in good health and CMV-seropositive.

The J gene is TRBJ1-2, the V gene TRBV10-2, with D possibly TRBD1 on 5 matching bases. The germline CDR1 and CDR2 sequences are WSHSY and SAAADI. Trimming pared 2 bases from V and 10 bases from J, leaving 14 bases between. The CDR3 contains 13 residues. DNA of the CDR3: TGCGCCAGCAGTGAGGCAGGGAACCCCTACTACACCTTC. Its translation is CASSEAGNPYYTF.

This chain joins TRBV7-3 and TRBJ1-2; 9 bases line up with TRBD1. The trim removed 2 bases at V and 5 bases at J, leaving 6 bases unmatched. The germline CDR1 and CDR2 sequences are SGHTA and FQGTGA. CDR3 length equals 15 residues. CDR3: CASSLFTGGPYGYTF. In DNA form, the CDR3 reads TGTGCCAGCAGCTTATTTACAGGGGGCCCTTATGGCTACACCTTC.

The chain uses TRBV29-1 and TRBJ2-7, with 9 bases matching TRBD2. The CDR3 totals 13 residues. The germline CDR1 and CDR2 sequences are SQVTM and ANQGSEA. V shed 4 bases and J 1 base; nucleotides not matched to a gene: 2. In nucleotides, the CDR3 is TGCAGCGTTGTTCTAGCGGGATCCTACGAGCAGTACTTC. Translation: CSVVLAGSYEQYF.

The rearrangement uses TRBV25-1 and TRBJ2-5, with 8 bases matching TRBD1. With 0 bases clipped from V and 5 bases from J, the junction kept 8 bases outside the gene matches. There are 16 residues in the CDR3. Germline V gene lookup returns CDR1 MGHDK and CDR2 SYGVNS. This CDR3 reads CASSEYGRGPVETQYF. CDR3 in DNA: TGTGCCAGCAGTGAATATGGCAGGGGGCCGGTGGAGACCCAGTACTTC.

The chain combines TRBV2 with TRBJ2-4, with TRBD2 matching over 8 bases. Germline CDR1 SNHLY, CDR2 FYNNEI. V dropped 2 bases and J dropped 2; count of bases not matched to a gene: 5. This CDR3 contains 16 residues. This CDR3 reads CASSELIAGSKNIQYF. The CDR3 DNA reads TGTGCCAGCAGTGAATTGATAGCGGGATCCAAAAACATTCAGTACTTC.

The J gene is TRBJ2-4, the V gene TRBV11-2; TRBD1 matches 8 bases. Germline loops: CDR1 SGHAT, CDR2 FQNNGV. The CDR3 spans 17 residues. Trimming cost V 3 bases and J 1 base; bases outside gene matches: 8. CDR3 region: CASSFRSGGDAKNIQYF. The CDR3 coding sequence is TGTGCCAGCAGCTTTCGGTCAGGGGGCGACGCCAAAAACATTCAGTACTTC.

This clone was seen only a few times. V and J are TRBV19 and TRBJ2-5, with TRBD2 matching 8 bases. Unmatched junction bases numbered 15, after V lost 3 bases and J lost 3 bases. Germline V gene sequence: CDR1 LNHDA, CDR2 SQIVND (reference sequence). This CDR3 comprises 18 residues. CDR3 nucleotides: TGTGCCAGTAGTATTGGGCGCGCGGGAGGAGGTATTGAAGAGACCCAGTACTTC. Protein sequence: CASSIGRAGGGIEETQYF.

This chain links TRBV9 with TRBJ2-5; TRBD2 aligns across 11 bases. Germline assignment: CDR1 SGDLS and CDR2 YYNGEE. CDR3 size: 16 residues. V shed 4 bases and J 5 bases; nucleotides not matched to a gene: 10. CDR3 bases: TGTGCCAGCAGCATCTTAGCGGGAGGGCCGAGTGAGACCCAGTACTTC. It yields the protein CASSILAGGPSETQYF.

The genes are TRBV5-4 and TRBJ1-2; tentatively, D is TRBD1 (6 bases). The germline V gene has CDR1 SGHNT and CDR2 YYREEE (reference sequence). The germline V and J ends were trimmed by 1 base and 8 bases, with 9 bases remaining between them. This CDR3 is 12 amino acids long. The DNA of the CDR3 is TGTGCCAGCAGCTTGAAACAGGGCGGCTACACCTTC. This codes for CASSLKQGGYTF.

The gene calls are TRBV6-1 and TRBJ2-7, with 7 positions matching TRBD2. This CDR3 contains 14 residues. CDR1 is MNHNS, CDR2 SASEGT, per germline. With V trimmed by 1 base and J by 5 bases, 5 bases remained unmatched. This CDR3 reads CASSEVGGRDEQYF. The CDR3 bases are TGTGCCAGCAGTGAAGTGGGGGGGAGGGACGAGCAGTACTTC.

The V call is TRBV7-9, the J call TRBJ2-1; 10 nucleotides match TRBD2. Trimming cost V 5 bases and J 12 bases; bases outside gene matches: 10. The germline gives CDR1 SEHNR, CDR2 FQNEAQ (reference sequence). This CDR3 has 14 residues. DNA for the CDR3: TGTGCCAGCAGCATTAGCGGGGGGTCCATAGGGCAGTTCTTC. Translating it yields CASSISGGSIGQFF.

CDR3 sequence: CASSWTSGGGNEQFF. The CDR3 region has the DNA TGTGCCAGCAGCTGGACTAGCGGGGGGGGCAATGAGCAGTTCTTC. The genes are TRBV7-2 and TRBJ2-1; 15 nucleotides line up with TRBD2. Germline V gives CDR1 SGHTA, CDR2 FQGNSA. With 4 bases clipped from V and 6 bases from J, the junction kept 1 base outside the gene matches. The CDR3 is 15 amino acids.

J is TRBJ2-7 and V is TRBV9; maybe TRBD1 (6 bases). Germline values: CDR1 SGDLS, CDR2 YYNGEE. CDR3 length equals 15 residues. V was cut by 3 bases and J by 6 bases, with 19 bases left in between. Written as DNA, the CDR3 is TGTGCCAGCAGCGGAACAGGGAACCCCCTCGCCGAGCAGTACTTC. This gives the protein CASSGTGNPLAEQYF.

The chain combines TRBV6-1 with TRBJ2-5, with TRBD2 matching over 8 bases. Trimming at V came to 7 bases and at J to 7 bases, leaving 11 bases not matched to a gene. Germline CDR1 and CDR2: MNHNS and SASEGT. The CDR3 length is 14 residues. The CDR3 is CASTPTSLAGTQYF. The CDR3 bases are TGTGCCAGCACCCCTACGAGCCTAGCGGGGACCCAGTACTTC.

V gene TRBV6-5 combines with J gene TRBJ1-1; 7 bases fit TRBD1. Germline lookup yields CDR1 MNHEY and CDR2 SVGAGI. The CDR3 extends over 13 amino acids. Losses at the gene ends were 10 bases for V and 4 bases for J; bases not matched to a gene: 9. DNA for the CDR3: TGTGCCACCTCGACAGGGACGGGCACTGAAGCTTTCTTT. Its translation is CATSTGTGTEAFF.

The rearrangement uses TRBV5-6 and TRBJ1-2; 7 bases line up with TRBD1. Germline CDR1 reads SGHDT; CDR2 reads YYEEEE. This CDR3 is 15 amino acids long. V shed 2 bases and J 8 bases; nucleotides not matched to a gene: 12. CDR3 bases: TGTGCCAGCAGCTTTTTAACAGGGGACTTGGGCGGCTACACCTTC. Its protein is CASSFLTGDLGGYTF.

V usage is TRBV7-9 and J usage is TRBJ1-2; TRBD1 matches 7 bases. Per germline, CDR1 SEHNR and CDR2 FQNEAQ (reference sequence). J was trimmed by 6 bases and V by 4 bases; bases with no gene match: 5. This CDR3 has 13 amino acids. The chain's CDR3 is CASSSPGTDGYTF. The CDR3 nucleotides read TGTGCCAGCAGCTCCCCCGGGACAGATGGCTACACCTTC.

The chain is built from TRBV6-1 and TRBJ2-7; tentative D call: TRBD1 (6 bases). CDR1 and CDR2 (germline): MNHNS, SASEGT. CDR3 length: 17 residues. V gave up 2 bases and J gave up 2 bases, with 19 bases separating them. CDR3: CASSEKGWGQGAYEQYF. Written as DNA, the CDR3 is TGTGCCAGCAGTGAAAAAGGATGGGGGCAAGGCGCCTACGAGCAGTACTTC.

The chain links TRBV7-3 to TRBJ1-5; 8 bases fit TRBD1. The CDR3 is 13 residues long. Per germline, CDR1 SGHTA and CDR2 FQGTGA. V was clipped by 5 bases and J by 11 bases; unmatched bases: 8. The CDR3 loop reads CASSTSGGETQHF. The CDR3 nucleotides are TGTGCCAGCAGCACCTCAGGGGGCGAGACCCAGCATTTT.

Turning to this clone: Sequence at one end of the junction differs from germline and may be a read error. The chain links TRBV7-9 to TRBJ1-1, with D perhaps matching TRBD1 (5 bases). The CDR3 has 16 residues. Germline loops: CDR1 SEHNR, CDR2 FQNEAQ (reference sequence). The CDR3 nucleotides read TGTTCCAGCAGCTTAGGGGAGGTACAGCTGAACACTGAAGCTTTCTTT. The encoded protein is CSSSLGEVQLNTEAFF.

The J gene is TRBJ2-3, the V gene TRBV7-3, with TRBD1 matching over 7 bases. Germline V gives CDR1 SGHTA, CDR2 FQGTGA. The CDR3 extends over 16 amino acids. The ends lost 5 bases at V and 0 bases at J; junction bases unmatched: 8. The CDR3 protein is CASSPGTAPSTDTQYF. The CDR3 nucleotides are TGTGCCAGCAGCCCAGGGACAGCACCTAGCACAGATACGCAGTATTTT.

The V and J genes are TRBV5-1 and TRBJ2-7; D is uncertain. V was pared by 1 base and J by 5 bases, with 16 bases between. Germline V CDR1 and CDR2: SGHRS, YFSETQ. The CDR3 contains 15 residues. The CDR3 here is CASSLRRPPLDEQYF. CDR3 nucleotide sequence: TGCGCCAGCAGCTTGAGGAGACCACCGCTAGACGAGCAGTACTTC. The entire variable domain, with the rest obtained from reference TRBV5-1 and TRBJ2-7, is as follows: KAGVTQTPRYLIKTRGQQVTLSCSPISGHRSVSWYQQTPGQGLQFLFEYFSETQRNKGNFPGRFSGRQFSNSRSEMNVSTLELGDSALYLCASSLRRPPLDEQYFGPGTRLTVT.

The chain combines TRBV5-4 with TRBJ2-7; 11 bases line up with TRBD1. CDR1 is SGHNT, CDR2 YYREEE, per germline (reference sequence). Trimming at V came to 4 bases and at J to 6 bases, leaving 6 bases not matched to a gene. The CDR3 consists of 14 residues. The CDR3 here is CASSQGQGEGEQYF. CDR3 coding DNA: TGTGCCAGCAGCCAGGGACAGGGGGAGGGCGAGCAGTACTTC. Variable domain in full (rest from reference TRBV5-4 and TRBJ2-7): ETGVTQSPTHLIKTRGQQVTLRCSSQSGHNTVSWYQQALGQGPQFIFQYYREEENGRGNFPPRFSGLQFPNYSSELNVNALELDDSALYLCASSQGQGEGEQYFGPGTRLTVT.

The chain carries TRBV7-2 and TRBJ1-2; D perhaps matches TRBD1 (6 bases). From germline, CDR1 is SGHTA and CDR2 FQGNSA. V lost 3 bases and J 6 bases, leaving 11 bases between the germline ends. There are 13 residues in the CDR3. CDR3 amino acids: CASSFATGDGYTF. The DNA of the CDR3 is TGTGCCAGCAGCTTTGCGACAGGCGATGGCTACACCTTC.